Following are 29 T cell receptor beta chains from one sample sequenced in a study of blood T cell repertoires in COVID-19. Measured with immunoSEQ multiplex PCR; TCRdb has only the in-frame clones, and not every one. The sample lists under 300,000 clones; around 93% were seen once. Sample: PBMCs or T cells enriched from blood (not recorded which). These receptors came from a human donor in a cohort exposed to, infected with or recovered from COVID-19 (not recorded which). The donor label of this sample is uncertain.

CDR3 region: CAWSPGNYGYTF. The DNA for the CDR3 is TGTGCCTGGAGTCCAGGGAACTATGGCTACACCTTC. The chain joins TRBV30 to TRBJ1-2; possible D gene TRBD1, 5 bases. Germline V gene sequence: CDR1 GTSNPN, CDR2 SVGIG (reference sequence). Trimming removed 2 bases from V and 2 bases from J, with 6 bases in between. The CDR3 length is 12 residues.

V gene TRBV3-1 (or the pseudogene TRBV3-2) combines with J gene TRBJ2-1; 9 nucleotides line up with TRBD2. CDR3 length: 16 amino acids. V dropped 5 bases and J dropped 6; count of bases not matched to a gene: 11. Germline CDR1 and CDR2: LGHDT and YNNKEL (reference sequence). In DNA form, the CDR3 reads TGTGCCAGCAGCTTCTGGACGGGCGGGGGGGCCAATGAGCAGTTCTTC. Its translation is CASSFWTGGGANEQFF.

The gene calls are TRBV4-2 and TRBJ2-1; TRBD2 matches 8 bases. J lost 4 bases, V lost 3 bases, and 8 bases had no gene match. This CDR3 region has 16 residues. Germline lookup yields CDR1 LGHNA and CDR2 YNFKEQ. The chain's CDR3 is CASSQVTGGPYNEQFF. The CDR3 DNA reads as TGTGCCAGCAGCCAGGTAACGGGGGGGCCATACAATGAGCAGTTCTTC.

The chain joins TRBV6-5 to TRBJ1-3; 9 bases align to TRBD1. Germline lookup yields CDR1 MNHEY and CDR2 SVGAGI. Unmatched junction bases numbered 5, after V lost 7 bases and J lost 4 bases. This CDR3 has 14 amino acids. This CDR3 reads CASTRDREGNTIYF. CDR3 DNA sequence: TGTGCCAGCACTCGGGACAGGGAGGGAAACACCATATATTTT.

This clone was seen a single time. The chain joins TRBV9 to TRBJ1-4; 9 positions match TRBD1. Trimming at V came to 4 bases and at J to 8 bases, leaving 9 bases not matched to a gene. Germline assignment: CDR1 SGDLS and CDR2 YYNGEE. The CDR3 is made up of 15 amino acids. For the CDR3, the DNA is TGTGCCAGCAGCCCGTACGGGACAGGGTGGGAAAAACTGTTTTTT. Amino acid sequence: CASSPYGTGWEKLFF.

This chain links TRBV4-1 with TRBJ1-4; TRBD1 is a possible D gene (5 bases). The CDR3 consists of 16 residues. Trimming stripped 0 bases from V and 8 bases from J, with 16 bases between. Germline V CDR1 and CDR2: MGHRA, YSYEKL. The CDR3 coding sequence is TGCGCCAGCAGCCAAGATTTCAAGGGGCTAGGGGAAAAACTGTTTTTT. Residues: CASSQDFKGLGEKLFF.

The chain carries TRBV2 and TRBJ2-7; TRBD2 might be the D (5 bases). CDR1 and CDR2 (germline): SNHLY, FYNNEI. This CDR3 contains 15 residues. Trimming cost V 5 bases and J 3 bases, with 17 bases left between them. This chain's CDR3 is CASSPRGLKNYEQYF. CDR3 nucleotide sequence: TGTGCCAGCAGTCCGCGCGGGCTCAAGAACTACGAGCAGTACTTC.

V is TRBV7-2 and J is TRBJ2-7; the D gene is possibly TRBD1 (6 bases). CDR3 size: 12 residues. Germline CDR1 is SGHTA and CDR2 is FQGNSA. V lost 5 bases to trimming and J lost 6 bases, with 11 bases between them. CDR3 in amino acids: CASSLQGIEQYF. CDR3 in DNA: TGTGCCAGCAGCCTACAGGGCATCGAGCAGTACTTC.

This clone showed up just once. V and J are TRBV2 and TRBJ2-7, with 9 bases aligning to TRBD2. CDR1 and CDR2 (germline): SNHLY, FYNNEI. Germline trimming cut 2 bases from V and 5 bases from J; bases unmatched to any gene: 7. CDR3 length equals 15 residues. The CDR3 reads CASSEPFLAGHEQYF. CDR3 sequence (DNA): TGTGCCAGCAGTGAACCGTTCCTAGCGGGACACGAGCAGTACTTC.

The rearrangement uses TRBV5-1 and TRBJ2-2; 9 nucleotides line up with TRBD1. The CDR3 consists of 15 residues. V lost 4 bases to trimming and J lost 4 bases; unmatched junction nucleotides: 5. Germline CDR1 is SGHRS and CDR2 is YFSETQ. CDR3 sequence reads: CASSPGTGFTGELFF. The DNA for the CDR3 is TGCGCCAGCAGCCCCGGGACAGGGTTCACCGGGGAGCTGTTTTTT.

This clone was counted a single time. This chain uses TRBV4-3 with TRBJ2-4; 7 bases match TRBD1. The junction had 7 bases not matched to a gene; V was cut back by 2 bases and J by 0 bases. The germline CDR1 and CDR2 sequences are LGHNA and YSLEER. CDR3 size: 17 residues. The CDR3 coding sequence is TGCGCCAGCAGCCAATCAACAGGGGTTATAGCCAAAAACATTCAGTACTTC. It translates to CASSQSTGVIAKNIQYF.

The gene calls are TRBV10-3 and TRBJ1-2; 8 bases agree with TRBD1. Germline CDR1 is ENHRY and CDR2 is SYGVKD. The CDR3 length is 14 residues. The V and J ends lost 6 bases and 3 bases, in that order; junction bases with no gene match: 6. CDR3 residues: CAIRPGTGDYGYTF. CDR3 nucleotides: TGTGCCATCAGACCCGGGACAGGAGACTATGGCTACACCTTC.

This clone was counted a few times. V usage is TRBV5-4 and J usage is TRBJ1-1; TRBD1 aligns across 8 bases. The CDR3 loop spans 17 amino acids. J gave up 0 bases and V 4 bases, and 11 bases lay outside the gene matches. Germline-derived CDR1 and CDR2 are SGHNT and YYREEE (reference sequence). The CDR3 nucleotides read TGTGCCAGCAGCATATTAACAGGGGGGAGGATGAACACTGAAGCTTTCTTT. It specifies CASSILTGGRMNTEAFF. The full variable domain, with the rest looked up from reference TRBV5-4 and TRBJ1-1, is ETGVTQSPTHLIKTRGQQVTLRCSSQSGHNTVSWYQQALGQGPQFIFQYYREEENGRGNFPPRFSGLQFPNYSSELNVNALELDDSALYLCASSILTGGRMNTEAFFGQGTRLTVV.

This chain joins TRBV2 and TRBJ1-2; D not certain. Trimming took off 3 bases at V and 8 bases at J, with 16 bases between the two ends. This CDR3 is built from 14 residues. From germline, CDR1 is SNHLY and CDR2 FYNNEI. For the CDR3, the DNA is TGTGCCAGCAGTGATGAAGGGCGCGGGATGGGCTACACCTTC. Residues: CASSDEGRGMGYTF.

The chain combines TRBV27 with TRBJ1-2; TRBD1 aligns across 7 bases. The CDR3 runs 17 residues. Germline values: CDR1 MNHEY, CDR2 SMNVEV (reference sequence). Trimming removed 1 base from V and 7 bases from J; junction bases left unmatched: 15. CDR3 protein: CASSLLPPRQGGGGYTF. As DNA, the CDR3 is TGTGCCAGCAGTTTATTACCTCCGAGACAGGGTGGGGGTGGCTACACCTTC.

V is TRBV19 and J is TRBJ2-7; 7 nucleotides match TRBD1. The V segment lost 8 bases and the J segment 6 bases; nucleotides outside the gene matches: 16. The CDR3 has 15 residues. Germline CDR1 is LNHDA and CDR2 is SQIVND (reference sequence). The CDR3 loop reads CASAPSPTGVPEQYF. CDR3 nucleotide sequence: TGTGCCAGTGCTCCCAGCCCAACAGGGGTTCCCGAGCAGTACTTC.

For the CDR3, the DNA is TGTGCCATCAGTGGGTCAGGGGGCAGTTCGAACACTGAAGCTTTCTTT. Its protein is CAISGSGGSSNTEAFF. V and J are TRBV10-3 and TRBJ1-1; 8 positions match TRBD1. CDR1 is ENHRY and CDR2 is SYGVKD in the germline V gene. The CDR3 length is 16 residues. V lost 4 bases, J lost 1 base, and 8 bases stayed unmatched.

The V call is TRBV18, the J call TRBJ2-7; 8 bases agree with TRBD1. After removal of 4 bases from V and 5 bases from J, the junction contained 7 bases not matched to a gene. This CDR3 comprises 14 residues. Germline V gives CDR1 KGHSH, CDR2 LQKENI. The CDR3 region is CASSLMDRDNEQYF. The CDR3 DNA sequence: TGTGCCAGCTCACTTATGGACAGGGATAACGAGCAGTACTTC.

The CDR3 sequence: CASSEPGWGELFF. DNA for the CDR3: TGTGCCAGCAGTGAACCAGGCTGGGGGGAGCTGTTTTTT. V and J are TRBV2 and TRBJ2-2; D remains ambiguous. The V gene lost 2 bases and the J gene lost 8 bases, with 9 bases spanning the gap. Per the germline V gene, CDR1 is SNHLY and CDR2 is FYNNEI. The CDR3 contains 13 residues.

The chain carries TRBV2 and TRBJ2-3; TRBD2 agrees at 10 bases. The CDR3 covers 14 residues. Trimming removed 4 bases from V and 6 bases from J; junction bases left unmatched: 4. The germline V gene has CDR1 SNHLY and CDR2 FYNNEI. The CDR3 sequence is CASSVLAGEDTQYF. Written as DNA, the CDR3 is TGTGCCAGCAGTGTCCTAGCGGGGGAGGATACGCAGTATTTT.

CDR3 coding DNA: TGCAGTGCTAGTGGGTCGGGGACCGGGGAGCTGTTTTTT. Translating gives CSASGSGTGELFF. The genes are TRBV20-1 and TRBJ2-2; weak D call: TRBD2 (5 bases). The CDR3 covers 13 residues. The germline CDR1 and CDR2 sequences are DFQATT and SNEGSKA (reference sequence). Trimming pared 3 bases from V and 5 bases from J, leaving 10 bases between.

The chain combines TRBV18 with TRBJ2-1; 9 nucleotides match TRBD2. This CDR3 is built from 14 residues. V shed 5 bases and J 6 bases; nucleotides not matched to a gene: 5. The germline CDR1 and CDR2 sequences are KGHSH and LQKENI. CDR3 amino acids: CASSTGTSTNEQFF. DNA of the CDR3: TGTGCCAGCTCAACCGGGACTAGCACCAATGAGCAGTTCTTC.

V is TRBV27 and J is TRBJ1-4; the match to TRBD1 covers 9 bases. The V gene's germline CDR1 is MNHEY and CDR2 SMNVEV (reference sequence). J gave up 7 bases and V 6 bases, and 6 bases lay outside the gene matches. CDR3 size: 14 residues. As DNA, the CDR3 is TGTGCCAGCAGAGACGACAGGGGGAGTGAAAAACTGTTTTTT. This sequence encodes CASRDDRGSEKLFF.

The chain carries TRBV5-5 and TRBJ2-5, with TRBD2 identical over 8 bases. CDR1 is SGHKS, CDR2 YYEKEE, per germline (reference sequence). The CDR3 spans 14 residues. The V gene end was trimmed by 3 bases and the J gene end by 4 bases; junction bases not matched to a gene: 5. DNA of the CDR3: TGTGCCAGCAGCTGGCGGGGGGAGCGAGAGACCCAGTACTTC. Protein product: CASSWRGERETQYF.

This chain joins TRBV2 and TRBJ2-2, with TRBD1 matching over 8 bases. The J segment lost 5 bases and the V segment lost 4 bases, leaving 9 bases of the junction unmatched. Germline lookup yields CDR1 SNHLY and CDR2 FYNNEI. The CDR3 extends over 16 amino acids. CDR3 protein: CASSGRGTGGTGELFF. The CDR3 DNA follows: TGTGCCAGCAGTGGAAGGGGGACAGGAGGGACCGGGGAGCTGTTTTTT.

In its sample, this clone was seen a few times. The J gene is TRBJ2-1, the V gene TRBV6-2 or TRBV6-3, with 10 bases matching TRBD2. Germline V lookup: CDR1 MNHEY, CDR2 SVGEGT. The J segment lost 6 bases and the V segment lost 2 bases, leaving 7 bases of the junction unmatched. This CDR3 contains 16 residues. In DNA form, the CDR3 reads TGTGCCAGCAGTTACGGGTCCACTAGCGGGGTCAATGAGCAGTTCTTC. Residues: CASSYGSTSGVNEQFF.

The rearrangement links TRBV15 to TRBJ1-1, with no clear D. Germline values: CDR1 LNHNV, CDR2 YYDKDF (reference sequence). The CDR3 is 14 residues long. V lost 1 base to trimming and J lost 0 bases, with 6 bases between them. CDR3 in amino acids: CATSRGGVNTEAFF. The CDR3 DNA sequence: TGTGCCACCAGCAGAGGCGGGGTGAACACTGAAGCTTTCTTT.

The rearrangement joins TRBV6-2 or TRBV6-3 to TRBJ1-1; D is ambiguous. V was pared by 5 bases and J by 2 bases, with 12 bases between. The germline gives CDR1 MNHEY, CDR2 SVGEGT. The CDR3 runs 14 residues. The CDR3 protein is CASSAPGDNTEAFF. CDR3 coding DNA: TGTGCCAGCAGTGCCCCGGGAGACAACACTGAAGCTTTCTTT.

This chain connects TRBV5-4 to TRBJ2-7; 7 bases are a match to TRBD1. The CDR3 has 15 residues. The trim removed 4 bases at V and 3 bases at J, leaving 10 bases unmatched. The V gene's germline CDR1 is SGHNT and CDR2 YYREEE (reference sequence). The CDR3 spells CASSRAGTANYEQYF. CDR3 DNA sequence: TGTGCCAGCAGCCGCGCCGGGACAGCTAACTACGAGCAGTACTTC.